Below, 18 T cell receptor beta chains from the same sample are listed, as sequenced in a study of monozygotic twins with inflammatory bowel disease. TCRdb re-called the 5' RACE reads, yielding one record per CDR3 amino acid sequence without DNA. The repertoire shows about 300,000 distinct CDR3 sequences; the top ten hold approximately 5.4%. The sample comprised blood. These receptors all stem from a human donor with ulcerative colitis or Crohn's disease, or a healthy co-twin of an affected twin (not recorded which).

The gene calls are TRBV20-1 and TRBJ1-5. CDR1 is DFQATT and CDR2 is SNEGSKA in the germline V gene (reference sequence). The CDR3 is 15 residues long. The CDR3 loop is CSARVLREDGQPQHF.

This rearrangement joins TRBV27 to TRBJ1-1. The CDR3 loop spans 14 amino acids. CDR1 and CDR2 (germline): MNHEY, SMNVEV (reference sequence). The CDR3 loop is CASSQNGPATEAFF.

V is TRBV11-2 and J is TRBJ1-1; TCRdb's assignment of TRBD1 cannot be checked, as there is no DNA. The CDR3 runs to 16 residues. Germline assignment: CDR1 SGHAT and CDR2 FQNNGV. CDR3 protein: CASSSPAGGLYTEAFF.

J is TRBJ2-6 and V is TRBV6-2 or TRBV6-3. Germline CDR1 MNHEY, CDR2 SVGEGT. The CDR3 loop spans 16 amino acids. The CDR3 loop is CASSYGRLLGANVLTF.

The rearrangement links TRBV27 to TRBJ1-4. CDR3 length equals 16 residues. Germline V gives CDR1 MNHEY, CDR2 SMNVEV (reference sequence). CDR3 in amino acids: CASSFGTTPRNEKLFF.

The J gene is TRBJ1-6, the V gene TRBV4-3. CDR1 is LGHNA, CDR2 YSLEER, per germline. This CDR3 is 13 amino acids long. This CDR3 is CASSQETQSPLHF.

V is TRBV28 and J is TRBJ1-2; lacking DNA, the TRBD1 call made by TCRdb goes unchecked. From germline, CDR1 is MDHEN and CDR2 SYDVKM. The CDR3 sequence is 15 residues long. CDR3 loop: CASSPGTGANYGYTF.

The V gene is TRBV29-1, the J gene TRBJ2-5; the TCRdb call, TRBD2, lacks DNA for checking. The germline V gene has CDR1 SQVTM and CDR2 ANQGSEA. The CDR3 has 12 amino acids. The CDR3 is CSVELAEETQYF.

The chain joins TRBV10-1 to TRBJ2-4; the TRBD1 assignment by TCRdb is unverifiable without DNA. This CDR3 contains 16 residues. Germline V gene data show CDR1 as WNHNN and CDR2 as SYGVQD (reference sequence). This chain's CDR3 is CASSGYRQGGKNIQYF.

The CDR3: CASSRRWSGGVNEQFF. This chain links TRBV4-3 with TRBJ2-1; TCRdb's D gene call, TRBD2, goes unchecked for lack of DNA. CDR3 length equals 16 residues. Germline V lookup: CDR1 LGHNA, CDR2 YSLEER.

The genes are TRBV12-5 and TRBJ2-1; TCRdb's D call of TRBD2 is untestable without DNA. Germline V lookup: CDR1 LGHNT, CDR2 FRNRAP. The CDR3 has 13 residues. CDR3 loop: CASGHQREGEQFF.

The chain combines TRBV10-3 with TRBJ2-2; with no DNA, the TCRdb D assignment of TRBD1 cannot be verified. Germline V CDR1 and CDR2: ENHRY, SYGVKD. The CDR3 covers 11 residues. The CDR3 here is CAGRGAGELFF.

The genes are TRBV5-1 and TRBJ2-7. This CDR3 comprises 15 residues. From germline, CDR1 is SGHRS and CDR2 YFSETQ. The CDR3 region is CASSLAGSFAYEQYF.

The rearrangement uses TRBV24-1 and TRBJ2-2; TCRdb's D call of TRBD2 is untestable without DNA. CDR3 size: 17 residues. Germline CDR1 KGHDR, CDR2 SFDVKD. The CDR3 spells CATSSKGLGPRTGELFF.

The chain links TRBV7-2 to TRBJ2-3; TCRdb lists TRBD1, though no DNA is available to test this call. CDR1 SGHTA and CDR2 FQGNSA come from the germline V gene. The CDR3 consists of 16 residues. CDR3 region: CASSYRGTGGGDTQYF.

The J gene is TRBJ2-1, the V gene TRBV27; absent DNA, TCRdb's TRBD1 call cannot be checked. The CDR3 is 15 residues long. Germline V gene lookup returns CDR1 MNHEY and CDR2 SMNVEV (reference sequence). The CDR3 loop is CASSLRGQSHNEQFF.

V and J are TRBV7-2 and TRBJ2-7; the TCRdb call, TRBD2, lacks DNA for checking. Germline V lookup: CDR1 SGHTA, CDR2 FQGNSA. The CDR3 spans 13 residues. The CDR3 is CASSLEGNYEQYF.

The chain combines TRBV4-3 with TRBJ1-4; with no DNA, the TCRdb D assignment of TRBD1 cannot be verified. CDR1 is LGHNA, CDR2 YSLEER, per germline. This CDR3 comprises 16 residues. The CDR3 sequence is CASSQVWKGGNEKLFF.